This is a list of T cell receptor beta chains from one sample in a study of T cells in Graves' hyperthyroidism and ophthalmopathy. MiXCR, applied by TCRdb to the multiplex PCR reads, yields one record per CDR3 protein. The profile shows about 560,000 distinct CDR3 sequences, 16% of them singletons. Sequences were obtained from blood. The receptors shown here come from a woman younger than 35 with Graves' hyperthyroidism. Both conserved end residues are part of each CDR3. A row's size may be missing; if present it is once, few, many or a size class.

cdr3_aa v_call clone_size j_call
CASSEGDNTEAFF TRBV11-1 . TRBJ1-1
CSARWEGRGNEQFF TRBV20-1 few TRBJ2-1
CASSVGGAPYEQYF TRBV9 . TRBJ2-7
CASILGRQGANEKLSF TRBV27 . TRBJ1-4
CASSLADRGQHEQYF TRBV13 many TRBJ2-7
CASSYTGTGGGSEAFF TRBV6-5 . TRBJ1-1
CSAREPGSHHEQYF TRBV20-1 few TRBJ2-7
CASSYTGANVLTF TRBV6-2/TRBV6-3 . TRBJ2-6
CSVIRELSYEQYF TRBV29-1 . TRBJ2-7
CASSQDRGRTTDTQYF TRBV3-1 many TRBJ2-3
CASSQVIPDEQFF TRBV4-2 . TRBJ2-1